These T cell receptor beta chains were read from a single sample in a study of cytomegalovirus exposure and HLA in healthy donors. Produced via immunoSEQ multiplex PCR; TCRdb's table is partial and in-frame only. The table lists roughly 180,000 clones, around 80% of them singletons. Material for sequencing was PBMCs. The source of these receptors is a female donor in good health and CMV-seronegative. Both conserved end residues are trimmed from each CDR3. The order of the fields is clone size, V gene, J gene, CDR3 protein. Size values are once, few and many counts, or a class for expanded clones, and some rows have none.

size: NA; V: TRBV7-2; J: TRBJ2-6; CDR3: ASGLPGANVLT
size: NA; V: TRBV5-1; J: TRBJ2-1; CDR3: ASRTGAGGDMSYNEQF
size: NA; V: TRBV7-2; J: TRBJ2-7; CDR3: ASSLAGGQTRGA
size: NA; V: TRBV4-3; J: TRBJ2-7; CDR3: ASSQDAGGPYEQY
size: few; V: TRBV11-2; J: TRBJ2-5; CDR3: ASSPGLDQETQY
size: once; V: TRBV12-5; J: TRBJ2-1; CDR3: ASMSGREYEQF
size: NA; V: TRBV5-1; J: TRBJ2-2; CDR3: ASSLGYLSRQNTGELF
size: NA; V: TRBV27; J: TRBJ1-2; CDR3: AGSLFSGVGGYT
size: once; V: TRBV28; J: TRBJ1-2; CDR3: ASSQGTTHYGYT
size: once; V: TRBV7-9; J: TRBJ2-3; CDR3: ASSRLGGGDTQY
size: NA; V: TRBV5-8; J: TRBJ1-6; CDR3: ASSYGQAGRSPLH
size: NA; V: TRBV4-1; J: TRBJ2-1; CDR3: ASSQNSGQGQF
size: NA; V: TRBV11-1; J: TRBJ2-2; CDR3: ASNPGNPTGELF
size: NA; V: TRBV14; J: TRBJ2-7; CDR3: ASSHGSPGGGYEQY
size: NA; V: TRBV30; J: TRBJ1-2; CDR3: AGEQTARRVYGYT
size: once; V: TRBV25-1; J: TRBJ2-7; CDR3: ASSTYFEGAKPYEQY
size: few; V: TRBV7-6; J: TRBJ2-3; CDR3: ASSTAVQRITDTQY
size: NA; V: TRBV2; J: TRBJ2-7; CDR3: ASSRGQFLEQY
size: NA; V: TRBV6-6; J: TRBJ2-1; CDR3: ASSPYRTGGFNEQF
size: few; V: TRBV4-3; J: TRBJ1-3; CDR3: ASSQVTLYGRANTIY
size: NA; V: TRBV2; J: TRBJ2-3; CDR3: ATQGREAPDTQY
size: NA; V: TRBV5-6; J: TRBJ1-2; CDR3: ASSLDRGSYGYT
size: NA; V: TRBV4-2; J: TRBJ1-1; CDR3: ASSQDNTGEAF
size: NA; V: TRBV4-1; J: NA; CDR3: ASSQDQEEPYEQY
size: NA; V: TRBV5-4; J: TRBJ2-5; CDR3: ASSLLAGLAGFQETQY
size: once; V: TRBV5-4; J: TRBJ2-2; CDR3: ASSSERTTGELF
size: NA; V: TRBV15; J: TRBJ2-3; CDR3: ATSRDLGRTDTQY
size: NA; V: TRBV6-4; J: TRBJ2-3; CDR3: ASSLLEGAADTQY
size: few; V: TRBV27; J: TRBJ1-6; CDR3: ASSFGSSSPLH
size: few; V: TRBV4-1; J: TRBJ2-1; CDR3: ASSPGSGLLSSYNEQF
size: few; V: TRBV5-4; J: TRBJ1-1; CDR3: ASSFSTGRNTEAF
size: NA; V: TRBV7-9; J: TRBJ2-7; CDR3: ASSFRTGRTYEQY
size: NA; V: TRBV28; J: TRBJ1-2; CDR3: VLRGLEGYT
size: once; V: TRBV28; J: TRBJ2-1; CDR3: ASNRDRAYNEQF
size: NA; V: TRBV6-1; J: TRBJ1-5; CDR3: ASGTGAKQPQH
size: few; V: TRBV29-1; J: NA; CDR3: SVETGRSSYEQY
size: NA; V: TRBV28; J: TRBJ1-2; CDR3: ASRSTDRGNGYT
size: NA; V: TRBV18; J: TRBJ2-5; CDR3: ASSPGTSGTYFQETQY